Sequencing of this T cell receptor beta chain was carried out in a study of CD8+CD57+ T cells in acquired aplastic anemia. Study in general: Each DNA sample taken from sorted CD4+ and CD8+ cells came to 3 to 3.5 ug on average.

Using genomic DNA as the template, TCR beta VDJ and CDR3 profiling was carried out. A single record per CDR3 protein comes from TCRdb applying MiXCR to the reads. The sample includes more than 200,000 distinct CDR3 sequences, under 55% seen only once; the top ten take 15% to 20%. The study, taken as a whole, reports: Patients and controls shared some 30 CD8+ CDR3 sequences.

Patients chosen for sequencing had shown CD8+CD57+ cell expansion by flow cytometry. Patients had not yet gotten any therapy when their blood was taken for sampling. The CDR3 sequence is 15 residues long. Germline CDR1 and CDR2: SGDLS and YYNGEE. V shed 4 bases, J shed 7 bases, and the junction held 5 bases outside the gene matches. On this clonotype: Its antigen is still unknown.

The TCR comes from a human donor with aplastic anemia. This chain uses TRBV9 with TRBJ2-1, with 13 bases that match TRBD2. The specimen sequenced was sorted CD4+, CD8+, or CD8+CD57+ T cells (not recorded which) from PBMCs. Here the CDR3 DNA reads TGTGCCAGCAGCCCCTGGACTAGCGGGAGTAATGAGCAGTTCTTC. It codes for CASSPWTSGSNEQFF.